The 5 T cell receptor beta chains given below trace back to one sample, sequenced in a study of blood T cell repertoires in COVID-19. Profiling relied on immunoSEQ multiplex PCR, and the TCRdb table lists in-frame clones only, not all of them. The sample lists under 350,000 clones, roughly four fifths occurring once. The sequenced material came from peripheral blood. The receptors were gathered from a woman between 50 and 59 years old who had recovered from COVID-19.

The V call is TRBV12-3 or TRBV12-4, the J call TRBJ2-1; D gene uncertain. The CDR3 sequence is 13 residues long. Trimming shortened V by 2 bases and J by 9 bases, and 11 bases separated the two germline ends. The CDR3 reads CASSLTEFGEQFF. The CDR3 nucleotides are TGTGCCAGCAGTTTAACGGAGTTTGGTGAGCAGTTCTTC.

J is TRBJ1-5 and V is TRBV28, with D unresolved. The CDR3 length is 14 residues. Germline CDR1 is MDHEN and CDR2 is SYDVKM. V was shortened by 6 bases and J by 0 bases, with 9 bases between the two germline ends. The CDR3 region has the DNA TGTGCCAGCAGCCCTATAATTAGCAATCAGCCCCAGCATTTT. Amino acids: CASSPIISNQPQHF.

The V gene is TRBV5-6, the J gene TRBJ2-1; 9 bases line up with TRBD2. This CDR3 has 17 amino acids. V was clipped by 0 bases and J by 2 bases; unmatched bases: 6. Germline V gene sequence: CDR1 SGHDT, CDR2 YYEEEE. In DNA form, the CDR3 reads TGTGCCAGCAGCTTGGACCGGGCGGGAGGGACCTACAATGAGCAGTTCTTC. It specifies CASSLDRAGGTYNEQFF.

The chain employs TRBV9 and TRBJ2-3, with 8 bases identical to TRBD2. J gave up 6 bases and V 0 bases, and 6 bases lay outside the gene matches. Germline V CDR1 and CDR2: SGDLS, YYNGEE. CDR3 length: 15 residues. Here the CDR3 DNA reads TGTGCCAGCAGCGTAGAAAGCGGGGGTATGGATACGCAGTATTTT. Its protein product is CASSVESGGMDTQYF.

CDR3 protein: CASSLDSTANTEAFF. CDR3 in DNA: TGTGCCAGCAGCTTAGACAGTACGGCGAACACTGAAGCTTTCTTT. The rearrangement joins TRBV7-2 to TRBJ1-1; D gene ambiguous. Trimming took off 1 base at V and 1 base at J, with 10 bases between the two ends. The CDR3 runs 15 residues. The germline CDR1 and CDR2 sequences are SGHTA and FQGNSA.